Below are 6 T cell receptor beta chains sequenced from a single sample in a study of blood T cell repertoires in COVID-19. The protocol was immunoSEQ multiplex PCR, while the TCRdb copy is restricted to in-frame clones and leaves out a portion. In the table there are roughly 270,000 clones, about four fifths of which are singletons. Sequenced sample: PBMCs or T cells enriched from blood (not recorded which). The receptors were gathered from a middle-aged man who had been exposed to COVID-19.

The table lists this clone with a count of one. The chain combines TRBV5-1 with TRBJ2-5, with D maybe TRBD1 (5 bases). Germline V lookup: CDR1 SGHRS, CDR2 YFSETQ. V shed 0 bases and J shed 4 bases, with 7 bases lying between them. The CDR3 has 13 residues. The CDR3 loop reads CASSLGRGETQYF. The CDR3 nucleotides are TGCGCCAGCAGCTTGGGTAGGGGAGAGACCCAGTACTTC.

This chain joins TRBV30 and TRBJ2-3, with TRBD1 as a possible D gene (5 bases). Germline assignment: CDR1 GTSNPN and CDR2 SVGIG (reference sequence). The CDR3 has 16 residues. V shed 0 bases and J shed 3 bases, with 16 bases lying between them. The CDR3, as DNA: TGTGCCTGGAGTGTAATTCAAGGGAAGGGGACAGATACGCAGTATTTT. Its protein is CAWSVIQGKGTDTQYF.

The chain is built from TRBV18 and TRBJ2-7; D unresolved. The germline CDR1 and CDR2 sequences are KGHSH and LQKENI. Trimming removed 0 bases from V and 0 bases from J, with 9 bases in between. This CDR3 is built from 15 residues. The CDR3 is CASSPPYPGSYEQYF. CDR3 bases: TGTGCCAGCTCACCACCCTACCCAGGCTCCTACGAGCAGTACTTC. Filled out from reference TRBV18 and TRBJ2-7, the complete variable domain reads NAGVMQNPRHLVRRRGQEARLRCSPMKGHSHVYWYRQLPEEGLKFMVYLQKENIIDESGMPKERFSAEFPKEGPSILRIQQVVRGDSAAYFCASSPPYPGSYEQYFGPGTRLTVT.

The chain links TRBV5-5 to TRBJ2-7, with D perhaps TRBD2 (5 bases). V was clipped by 4 bases and J by 4 bases, with 9 bases between them. Germline lookup yields CDR1 SGHKS and CDR2 YYEKEE (reference sequence). The CDR3 loop spans 12 amino acids. CDR3 sequence (DNA): TGTGCCAGCAGCCTGGAGGAGTACGAGCAGTACTTC. Amino acid sequence: CASSLEEYEQYF.

This chain connects TRBV3-1 (or the pseudogene TRBV3-2) to TRBJ2-3; a weak D match, TRBD1 (6 bases). Germline V gene lookup returns CDR1 LGHDT and CDR2 YNNKEL (reference sequence). The length of the CDR3 is 16 residues. V shed 8 bases and J shed 2 bases, with 20 bases lying between them. CDR3 sequence (DNA): TGTGCCAGCTCAGGCCAATGGCCAGGGGACACAGATACGCAGTATTTT. This gives the protein CASSGQWPGDTDTQYF.

The J gene is TRBJ1-1, the V gene TRBV11-2; D uncertain. Germline values: CDR1 SGHAT, CDR2 FQNNGV. The germline V and J ends were trimmed by 0 bases and 1 base, with 12 bases remaining between them. This CDR3 is 16 amino acids long. The CDR3 sequence is CASSLDRRVGNTEAFF. The CDR3 region has the DNA TGTGCCAGCAGCTTAGATCGGAGGGTTGGGAACACTGAAGCTTTCTTT.